This T cell receptor (beta chain) was retrieved from a study of control samples from healthy donors and cancer patients. Here immunoSEQ multiplex PCR was the method, and the copy in TCRdb shows in-frame clones only, minus some. The sample has 200,000 to 250,000 clones, around 94% seen once. The CDR3 covers 14 residues. V was clipped by 2 bases and J by 7 bases, with 15 bases between them. Germline V CDR1 and CDR2: SGHVS, FQNEAQ. This sequence originates from a man aged 50 to 59 in good health. The material sequenced was blood. The chain employs TRBV7-8 and TRBJ2-7, with D unclear. CDR3 DNA sequence: TGTGCCAGCAGCTTATCAGGCCATTACGGGGAGCAGTACGTC. This codes for CASSLSGHYGEQYV.